This is a list of T cell receptor beta chains from one sample in a study of T cell responses to AZD1222 COVID-19 vaccine. Measured with immunoSEQ multiplex PCR; TCRdb has only the in-frame clones, and not every one. The repertoire holds about 140,000 clones, with more than 70% as singletons. The sample consisted of peripheral blood, taken 28 days after the second AZD1222 dose. The receptors come from an adult who received the AZD1222 COVID-19 vaccine. Both conserved end residues are part of each CDR3. A D gene is named only where the DNA matches it firmly. The size entry is marked missing in some rows and otherwise reads once, few, many or a size class.

d_call	v_call	j_call	clone_size	cdr3_nt	cdr3_aa
-	TRBV12-3/TRBV12-4	TRBJ1-5	-	TGTGCCAGCAGTCTGGGACGCGGTCAGCCCCAGCATTTT	CASSLGRGQPQHF
-	TRBV9	TRBJ2-5	-	TGTGCCAGCAGCGGACTACAGGGCTACGGGACCCAGTACTTC	CASSGLQGYGTQYF
-	TRBV10-3	TRBJ1-5	-	TGTGCCATCGGGAGCAGGGATAATCAGCCCCAGCATTTT	CAIGSRDNQPQHF
-	TRBV30	TRBJ1-2	-	TGTGCCTGGAGTGTCCGGGCTTCTGGCTACACCTTC	CAWSVRASGYTF
-	TRBV28	TRBJ2-1	-	TGTGCCAGCAGTTTATACGGGTACAATGAGCAGTTCTTC	CASSLYGYNEQFF
TRBD2	TRBV30	TRBJ2-2	few	TGTGCCTGGAGGCTCGGACTAGCGGGGTGGATTAACACCGGGGAGCTGTTTTTT	CAWRLGLAGWINTGELFF
-	TRBV9	TRBJ1-5	-	TGTGCCAGCAGCGTAGGTCAGCCCCAGCATTTT	CASSVGQPQHF
TRBD1	TRBV6-5	TRBJ1-3	-	TGTGCCATCTCCGACAGGGGCTGGCGAAACACCATATATTTT	CAISDRGWRNTIYF
-	TRBV11-3	TRBJ2-2	-	TGTGCCAGCAGTCGGAACAAACGGGCCGGGGAGCTGTTTTTT	CASSRNKRAGELFF
TRBD2	TRBV27	TRBJ2-2	-	TGTGCCAGCAGTTTTCGGGGGATAGGGACTACCGTTTCCGGGGAGCTGTTTTTT	CASSFRGIGTTVSGELFF
TRBD2	TRBV2	TRBJ2-1	-	TGTGCCAGCAGTGGACTAGCGGGGCATGAGCAGTTCTTC	CASSGLAGHEQFF
-	TRBV6-1	TRBJ1-3	-	TGTGCCAGCAGTGAAGTACTTACAGCTGGAAACACCATATATTTT	CASSEVLTAGNTIYF
-	TRBV27	TRBJ1-2	-	TGTGCCAGCAGTCTCAGGGGATATGGCTACACCTTC	CASSLRGYGYTF
TRBD2	TRBV10-3	TRBJ2-5	-	TGTGCCATCTCTGCGGCTAGCGGAAGGCCCGGGGACTTC	CAISAASGRPGDF
-	TRBV7-2	TRBJ1-5	-	TGTGCCAGCAGCTTAAGGAGGGGGAGCAATCAGCCCCAGCATTTT	CASSLRRGSNQPQHF
TRBD1	TRBV30	TRBJ2-5	-	TGTGCCTGGAGTAGAAACAGGGGGCGGTTAGAGACCCAGTACTTC	CAWSRNRGRLETQYF
-	TRBV10-3	TRBJ2-1	-	TGTGCCATCGGGGACTACAATGAGCAGTTCTTC	CAIGDYNEQFF
-	TRBV11-2	TRBJ1-3	-	TGTGCCAGCACTTCTGCAGGGAGTATCCTCTTTAGCTCTGGAAACACCATATATTTT	CASTSAGSILFSSGNTIYF
TRBD2	TRBV5-4	TRBJ2-1	-	TGTGCCAGCACTAAGCCCCTAGCGGGCGCCGGCGACAATGAGCAGTTCTTC	CASTKPLAGAGDNEQFF
-	TRBV27	TRBJ2-7	once	TGTGCCAGCAGTTTATCGAGTGGGCTGCCCCAGCAGTACTTC	CASSLSSGLPQQYF
TRBD2	TRBV10-3	TRBJ2-1	-	TGTGCCATCAGTGCCGCCCCCCTAGCGGGGGTGAGCCATGAGCAGTTCTTC	CAISAAPLAGVSHEQFF
TRBD1	TRBV7-3	TRBJ2-6	-	TGTGCCAGCAGCTTAAGTGGACAGGGGTCGGGTGGGGCCAACGTCCTGACTTTC	CASSLSGQGSGGANVLTF
-	TRBV4-2	TRBJ1-1	-	TGTGCCAGCAGCCAACAGTCCATGAACACTGAAGCTTTCTTT	CASSQQSMNTEAFF
TRBD2	TRBV5-4	TRBJ2-2	-	TGTGCCAGCAGCGCGGGGGGGGCGCGAAGCACCGGGGAGCTGTTTTTT	CASSAGGARSTGELFF
-	TRBV12-3/TRBV12-4	TRBJ1-1	-	TGTGCCAGCAGTACGGGACCTACCACTGAAGCTTTCTTT	CASSTGPTTEAFF
-	TRBV27	TRBJ2-4	-	TGTGCCAGCAGTCCACGACAGTTAGCCAAAAACATTCAGTACTTC	CASSPRQLAKNIQYF